This section outlines one T cell receptor beta chain sequence together with its context. Using immunoSEQ multiplex PCR, the repertoire was profiled, and TCRdb retains in-frame clones only, with some absent. In the table there are roughly 100,000 clones, roughly 80% of which are singletons. This record belongs to a study of radiotherapy plus CTLA-4 blockade in lung cancer. This material consisted of peripheral blood, taken from a patient treated with radiotherapy plus ipilimumab. The origin of this receptor is a human donor with non-small cell lung cancer that progressed on radiotherapy plus ipilimumab.

Here the CDR3 reads CAISDITAGGRAGHEQYF. CDR3 DNA: TGTGCCATCAGTGATATAACGGCAGGCGGGAGGGCCGGGCACGAGCAGTACTTC. The chain recombines TRBV10-3 with TRBJ2-7; TRBD2 aligns across 9 bases. CDR1 is ENHRY, CDR2 SYGVKD, per germline. Losses at the gene ends were 3 bases for V and 5 bases for J; bases not matched to a gene: 17. The CDR3 sequence is 18 residues long.